Sequencing of this T cell receptor (beta chain) was carried out in a study of blood T cell repertoires in COVID-19. Background on the study: Both acute and convalescent COVID-19 samples were obtained from the United States, Italy and Spain. PBMCs, B-cell-depleted T cells, or T cells were the source of the cDNA or gDNA that made up the material.

The repertoire was sequenced with immunoSEQ multiplex PCR; TCRdb's copy has only in-frame clones and lacks some. This sample has about 43,000 clones, with about nine tenths found just once. The sequence was collected from a man aged 55 to 69 with active COVID-19. Input material: peripheral blood.

The CDR3 coding sequence is TGCGCCAGCAGCCAAGATTTTTTTAGGGGGCGATGGAATGGCTACACCTTC. Amino acid sequence: CASSQDFFRGRWNGYTF. V usage is TRBV4-3 and J usage is TRBJ1-2; 7 nucleotides line up with TRBD1. J gave up 6 bases and V 0 bases, and 13 bases lay outside the gene matches. This CDR3 is 17 amino acids long. Germline V gene data show CDR1 as LGHNA and CDR2 as YSLEER.